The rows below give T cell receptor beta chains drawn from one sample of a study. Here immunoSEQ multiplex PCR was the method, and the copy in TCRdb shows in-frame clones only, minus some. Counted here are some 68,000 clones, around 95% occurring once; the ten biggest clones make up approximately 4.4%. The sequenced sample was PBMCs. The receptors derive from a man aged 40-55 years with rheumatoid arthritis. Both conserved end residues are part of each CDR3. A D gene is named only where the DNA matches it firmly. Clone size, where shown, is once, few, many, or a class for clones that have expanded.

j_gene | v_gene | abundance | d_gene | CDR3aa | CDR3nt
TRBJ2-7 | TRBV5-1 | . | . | CASSLVGPPDEQYF | TGCGCCAGCAGCTTGGTCGGGCCCCCGGACGAGCAGTACTTC
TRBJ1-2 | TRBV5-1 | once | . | CASSLEGVGGFYGYTF | TGCGCCAGCAGCTTGGAAGGTGTAGGCGGATTCTATGGCTACACCTTC
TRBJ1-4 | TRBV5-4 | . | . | CASSQGSTNEKLFF | TGTGCCAGCAGCCAAGGGAGCACTAATGAAAAACTGTTTTTT
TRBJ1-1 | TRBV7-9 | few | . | CASTDGKGSRTEAFF | TGTGCCAGCACCGACGGCAAGGGGTCACGGACTGAAGCTTTCTTT
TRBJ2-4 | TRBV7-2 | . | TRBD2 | CASREASGRDIQYF | TGTGCCAGCAGGGAAGCTAGCGGGAGAGACATTCAGTACTTC
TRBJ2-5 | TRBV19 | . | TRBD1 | CASSPRQGSWETQYF | TGTGCCAGTAGTCCCCGACAGGGGTCATGGGAGACCCAGTACTTC
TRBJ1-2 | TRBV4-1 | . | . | CASSQGNYGYTF | TGCGCCAGCAGCCAGGGGAACTATGGCTACACCTTC
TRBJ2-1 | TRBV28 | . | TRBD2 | CASSFFGRRDEQFF | TGTGCCAGCAGTTTTTTCGGGAGGCGGGATGAGCAGTTCTTC
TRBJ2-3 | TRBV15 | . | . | CATGRSSTDTQYF | TGTGCCACGGGCAGATCTAGCACAGATACGCAGTATTTT
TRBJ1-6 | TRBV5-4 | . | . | CASSTGPSPLHF | TGTGCCAGCAGCACGGGACCGTCACCCCTCCACTTT
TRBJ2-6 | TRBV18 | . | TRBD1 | CASPRDRVNSGANVLTF | TGTGCCAGCCCCCGGGACAGGGTTAACTCTGGGGCCAACGTCCTGACTTTC
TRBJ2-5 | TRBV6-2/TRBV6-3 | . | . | CASSRPAQETQYF | TGTGCCAGCAGTCGGCCAGCCCAAGAGACCCAGTACTTC
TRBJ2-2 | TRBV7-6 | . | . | CASSPRALNTGELFF | TGTGCCAGCAGCCCACGGGCCTTAAACACCGGGGAGCTGTTTTTT
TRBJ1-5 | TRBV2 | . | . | CASSEKGLSNQPQHF | TGTGCCAGCAGTGAAAAAGGGTTAAGCAATCAGCCCCAGCATTTT
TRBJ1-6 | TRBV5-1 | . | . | CASSLARRGSSYNSPLHF | TGCGCCAGCAGCTTGGCACGGAGAGGGAGCTCCTATAATTCACCCCTCCACTTT
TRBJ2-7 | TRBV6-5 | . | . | CASSYRGLSYEQYF | TGTGCCAGCAGTTATAGAGGTTTGTCCTACGAGCAGTACTTC
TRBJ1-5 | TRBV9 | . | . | CASSVGTGKQPQHF | TGTGCCAGCAGCGTCGGAACAGGGAAGCAGCCCCAGCATTTT
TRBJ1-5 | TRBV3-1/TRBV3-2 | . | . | CASSQDRADQPQHF | TGTGCCAGCAGCCAAGATCGGGCAGATCAGCCCCAGCATTTT
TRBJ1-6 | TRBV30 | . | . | CAWSVLRDVNSPLHF | TGTGCCTGGAGTGTACTCAGGGATGTTAATTCACCCCTCCACTTT
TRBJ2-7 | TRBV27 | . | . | CASSLDSSYEQYF | TGTGCCAGCAGTTTAGACAGTTCCTACGAGCAGTACTTC
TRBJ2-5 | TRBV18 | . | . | CASSQDGGSILGETQYF | TGTGCCAGCTCGCAGGATGGGGGCTCCATTTTAGGAGAGACCCAGTACTTC
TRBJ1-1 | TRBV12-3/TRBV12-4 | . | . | CASRPQGLTEAFF | TGTGCCAGCAGACCGCAGGGACTAACTGAAGCTTTCTTT
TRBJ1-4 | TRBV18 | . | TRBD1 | CASSPIRGQGDEKLFF | TGTGCCAGCTCACCGATTAGGGGACAGGGAGATGAAAAACTGTTTTTT
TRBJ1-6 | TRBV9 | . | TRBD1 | CASSTRDSQRYNSPLHF | TGTGCCAGCAGCACTCGGGACAGTCAACGATATAATTCACCCCTCCACTTT
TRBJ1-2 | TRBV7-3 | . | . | CASSPAGTQNSYGYTF | TGTGCCAGCAGCCCAGCGGGGACCCAAAACTCCTATGGCTACACCTTC
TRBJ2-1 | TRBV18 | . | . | CASSPQQGEVNEQFF | TGTGCCAGCTCACCACAGCAGGGGGAGGTCAATGAGCAGTTCTTC
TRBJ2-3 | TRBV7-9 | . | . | CASSPLGGRTDTQYF | TGTGCCAGCAGCCCGCTGGGTGGGAGGACAGATACGCAGTATTTT
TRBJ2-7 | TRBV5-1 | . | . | CASSFTAPSSYEQYF | TGCGCCAGCAGCTTTACAGCCCCCAGCTCCTACGAGCAGTACTTC
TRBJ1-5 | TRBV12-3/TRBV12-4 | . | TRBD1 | CASSGQGDQPQHF | TGTGCCAGCAGTGGACAGGGTGATCAGCCCCAGCATTTT
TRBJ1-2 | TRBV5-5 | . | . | CASSSQGSGDYGYTF | TGTGCCAGCAGCTCGCAGGGTTCGGGCGACTATGGCTACACCTTC
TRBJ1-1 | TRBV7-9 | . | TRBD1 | CASSLGQENTEAFF | TGTGCCAGCAGCCTGGGACAGGAGAACACTGAAGCTTTCTTT
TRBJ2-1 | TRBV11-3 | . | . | CASSLGWQYNEQFF | TGTGCCAGCAGCTTAGGCTGGCAGTACAATGAGCAGTTCTTC
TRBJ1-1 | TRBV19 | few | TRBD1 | CASSQGAGTEAFF | TGTGCCAGTAGCCAGGGGGCAGGGACTGAAGCTTTCTTT
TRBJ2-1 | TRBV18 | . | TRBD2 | CASSPMGRAPYNEQFF | TGTGCCAGCTCACCAATGGGGAGGGCCCCCTACAATGAGCAGTTCTTC
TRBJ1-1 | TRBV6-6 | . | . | CASRTGREAFF | TGTGCCAGCAGAACCGGGAGAGAAGCTTTCTTT
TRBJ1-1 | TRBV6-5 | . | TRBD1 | CASKRQGVTEAFF | TGTGCCAGCAAGCGACAGGGGGTCACTGAAGCTTTCTTT
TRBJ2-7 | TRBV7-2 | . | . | CASSTRLGHEQYF | TGTGCCAGCAGCACCCGACTAGGCCACGAGCAGTACTTC
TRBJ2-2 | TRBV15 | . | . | CATSKEGARAGELFF | TGTGCCACCAGCAAGGAGGGGGCTCGGGCCGGGGAGCTGTTTTTT
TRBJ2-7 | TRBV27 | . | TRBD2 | CASSLGTSGLTYEQYF | TGTGCCAGCAGTCTCGGGACTAGCGGGCTCACCTACGAGCAGTACTTC
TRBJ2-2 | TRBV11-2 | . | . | CASSLGQGRGNTGELFF | TGTGCCAGCAGCTTAGGGCAGGGTCGAGGGAACACCGGGGAGCTGTTTTTT
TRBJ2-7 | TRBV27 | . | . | CASSRPGTDYEQYF | TGTGCCAGCAGTCGCCCCGGGACGGATTACGAGCAGTACTTC
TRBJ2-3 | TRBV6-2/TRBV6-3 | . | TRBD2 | CASSYLAGGDTQYF | TGTGCCAGCAGTTACCTAGCGGGAGGAGATACGCAGTATTTT
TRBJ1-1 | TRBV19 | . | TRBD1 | CASSATGGTEAFF | TGTGCCAGTAGTGCCACAGGGGGGACTGAAGCTTTCTTT
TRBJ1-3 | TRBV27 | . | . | CASSLYSSGNTIYF | TGTGCCAGCAGTTTATATTCGTCTGGAAACACCATATATTTT
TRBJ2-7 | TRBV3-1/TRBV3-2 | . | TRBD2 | CASSPSPGLAGSYEQYF | TGTGCCAGCAGCCCATCCCCGGGACTAGCGGGGTCCTACGAGCAGTACTTC
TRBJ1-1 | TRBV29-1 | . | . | CSSARGDTEAFF | TGCAGCTCAGCAAGGGGGGACACTGAAGCTTTCTTT
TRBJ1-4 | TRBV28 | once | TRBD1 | CASSTTGTGLTNEKLFF | TGTGCCAGCAGTACCACCGGGACAGGGCTTACTAATGAAAAACTGTTTTTT
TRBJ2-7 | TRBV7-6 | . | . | CASSPLAGMGYEQYF | TGTGCCAGCAGCCCCCTTGCCGGGATGGGATACGAGCAGTACTTC
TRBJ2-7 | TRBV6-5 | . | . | CASSFKGFFVNEQYF | TGTGCCAGCAGTTTCAAAGGGTTCTTTGTGAACGAGCAGTACTTC